The 16 T cell receptor beta chains given below trace back to one sample, sequenced in a study of shared clonotypes between healthy human individuals. TCRdb's table, derived via immunoSEQ multiplex PCR, lists solely in-frame clones and lacks some. This table holds millions of clones, 90% to 95% found once. What was sequenced was naive CD4+ T cells sorted from blood. Subset specified: CD45RA+ positively selected. All receptors derive from a young man in good health.

The chain carries TRBV11-2 and TRBJ2-3; weak D call: TRBD2 (6 bases). Trimming took 7 bases from V and 6 from J, leaving 14 bases between them. Germline CDR1 SGHAT, CDR2 FQNNGV. This CDR3 comprises 13 residues. CDR3: CASMGGVGDTQYF. CDR3 sequence (DNA): TGTGCCAGCATGGGCGGGGTAGGGGATACGCAGTATTTT.

This sequence joins TRBV5-1 and TRBJ1-2, with D perhaps matching TRBD1 (5 bases). Trimming cost V 7 bases and J 4 bases, with 14 bases left between them. The CDR3 covers 13 residues. CDR1 is SGHRS, CDR2 YFSETQ, per germline. Here the CDR3 DNA reads TGCGCCAGCTCTGATGGGGCTGTCTATGGCTACACCTTC. Translating gives CASSDGAVYGYTF.

Concerning this clone: One end of the junction does not line up with germline, which may come from a read error. This chain uses TRBV7-7 with TRBJ2-5; D is possibly TRBD1 or TRBD2 (6 bases each). CDR1 SSHAT and CDR2 FNYEAQ come from the germline V gene (reference sequence). This CDR3 has 17 amino acids. The CDR3 loop reads CASSLVSGGAGGETQYF. The CDR3 DNA follows: TGTGCTAGCAGCTTAGTTTCCGGGGGCGCTGGGGGAGAGACCCAGTACTTC.

This chain joins TRBV5-3 and TRBJ2-1; D remains unclear. TRBV5-3 counts as an open reading frame of uncertain function. Between the trimmed V and J ends, which lost 0 bases and 5 bases, there was a span of 9 bases. The CDR3 covers 14 residues. The CDR3 DNA is TGTGCCAGAAGCTTGGAACGGTGGGACAATGAGCAGTTCTTC. Translating it yields CARSLERWDNEQFF.

The chain joins TRBV10-3 to TRBJ1-1; no clear D gene. The germline V gene encodes CDR1 ENHRY and CDR2 SYGVKD. The CDR3 consists of 16 residues. Trimming took 10 bases from V and 0 from J, leaving 21 bases between them. DNA for the CDR3: TGTGCCACCCTCCAGGCCTTGGGTAGAATGAACACTGAAGCTTTCTTT. It codes for CATLQALGRMNTEAFF.

The chain carries TRBV7-9 and TRBJ1-1; D is possibly TRBD1 (5 bases). Deletions cut 5 bases from V and 3 bases from J, with 10 bases between. The length of the CDR3 is 13 residues. Germline V gives CDR1 SEHNR, CDR2 FQNEAQ (reference sequence). CDR3 in DNA: TGTGCCAGCAGCAGAGACAGTTACACTGAAGCTTTCTTT. As protein: CASSRDSYTEAFF.

The chain has TRBV7-9 and TRBJ2-3; D uncertain. This CDR3 has 15 amino acids. V shed 1 base and J shed 0 bases, with 8 bases lying between them. CDR1 is SEHNR, CDR2 FQNEAQ, per germline (reference sequence). CDR3 coding DNA: TGTGCCAGCAGCTTAGTCGGCATTAGCACAGATACGCAGTATTTT. It encodes CASSLVGISTDTQYF.

Details on this clone: Germline is not matched at one junction end, which may reflect a read error. V is TRBV7-6 and J is TRBJ2-7; tentative D call: TRBD1 (6 bases). Germline values: CDR1 SGHVS, CDR2 FNYEAQ. The CDR3 is made up of 15 amino acids. The CDR3 loop is CASSLAAGQSYEQYF. CDR3 nucleotide sequence: TGTGCCAGCAGCCTAGCCGCAGGACAGAGCTACGAGCAGTACTTC.

The chain couples TRBV21-1 to TRBJ1-5. TRBV21-1 is described as a pseudogene. This CDR3 is 16 amino acids long. The CDR3 spells CASSCGPLPQWQPQHF. DNA for the CDR3: TGTGCCAGCTCCTGCGGCCCCCTCCCTCAATGGCAGCCCCAGCATTTT.

This chain links TRBV28 with TRBJ2-7; the match to TRBD1 covers 8 bases. The CDR3 length is 16 residues. Trimming at V came to 5 bases and at J to 2 bases, leaving 11 bases not matched to a gene. CDR1 is MDHEN, CDR2 SYDVKM, per germline. The CDR3 DNA is TGTGCCAGCAGTAACATCCGGACAGGGAGGACCTACGAGCAGTACTTC. As protein: CASSNIRTGRTYEQYF.

The chain joins TRBV19 to TRBJ2-3, with 8 bases matching TRBD1. Germline trimming cut 6 bases from V and 0 bases from J; bases unmatched to any gene: 11. The V gene's germline CDR1 is LNHDA and CDR2 SQIVND (reference sequence). The CDR3 is 17 residues long. In nucleotides, the CDR3 is TGTGCCAGTAGCCGTCAGACAGGGGCGACTAGCACAGATACGCAGTATTTT. It is translated as CASSRQTGATSTDTQYF.

This chain's CDR3 is CASSRDGLAGVNEQFF. The CDR3, as DNA: TGTGCCAGCAGCCGTGATGGACTAGCGGGAGTAAATGAGCAGTTCTTC. V and J are TRBV5-4 and TRBJ2-1; 13 positions match TRBD2. The CDR3 is made up of 16 amino acids. Unmatched junction bases numbered 8, after V lost 4 bases and J lost 7 bases. From germline, CDR1 is SGHNT and CDR2 YYREEE (reference sequence).

This rearrangement joins TRBV2 to TRBJ2-2; D perhaps matches TRBD2 (6 bases). Trimming removed 8 bases from V and 0 bases from J, with 13 bases in between. Germline assignment: CDR1 SNHLY and CDR2 FYNNEI. CDR3 size: 15 residues. CDR3 DNA: TGTGCCAGCGCACTAGCAGTAACGAACACCGGGGAGCTGTTTTTT. This codes for CASALAVTNTGELFF.

Concerning this clone itself: Other DNA sequences within the sample encode an identical CDR3. The J gene is TRBJ2-7, the V gene TRBV5-1; TRBD1 matches at 9 bases. This CDR3 contains 14 residues. V dropped 5 bases and J dropped 1; count of bases not matched to a gene: 4. Germline-derived CDR1 and CDR2 are SGHRS and YFSETQ. CDR3 DNA sequence: TGCGCCAGCAGACCCGGGACAGGGTCCTACGAGCAGTACTTC. It codes for CASRPGTGSYEQYF.

J is TRBJ2-1 and V is TRBV20-1; a possible D gene is TRBD2 (6 bases). Germline V gives CDR1 DFQATT, CDR2 SNEGSKA (reference sequence). Trimming removed 0 bases from V and 13 bases from J, with 10 bases in between. The CDR3 length is 11 residues. The DNA for the CDR3 is TGCAGTGCTAGAGATGGGGGGATACAGTTCTTC. Its translation: CSARDGGIQFF.

This chain joins TRBV9 and TRBJ1-4; possible D gene TRBD1, 5 bases. CDR3 length: 14 amino acids. Germline CDR1 is SGDLS and CDR2 is YYNGEE. The ends were cut back, 4 bases at V and 4 bases at J, with 11 bases in the middle. In DNA form, the CDR3 reads TGTGCCAGCAGCCCTCGGGACGTTAATGAAAAACTGTTTTTT. This translates into CASSPRDVNEKLFF.